The clone carrying this T cell receptor beta chain was seen just once. This record comes from a study of control samples from healthy donors and cancer patients. TCRdb keeps only in-frame clones here, not all; method: immunoSEQ multiplex PCR. The sample has roughly 120,000 clones, more than 70% seen once; the top ten hold roughly 2.5%. Sequencing was done on a sample of blood. The TCR comes from a woman aged 70-85 years in good health.

The CDR3 spells CATSESKRGIQPQHF. The CDR3 DNA is TGTGCCACCAGTGAGTCTAAGAGGGGGATTCAGCCCCAGCATTTT. The rearrangement uses TRBV24-1 and TRBJ1-5; possible D gene TRBD1, 6 bases. The CDR3 contains 15 residues. Germline values: CDR1 KGHDR, CDR2 SFDVKD. The ends were cut back, 4 bases at V and 6 bases at J, with 15 bases in the middle.